What follows are 15 T cell receptor beta chains derived from one specimen sequenced in a study of blood T cell repertoires in COVID-19. The table came from immunoSEQ multiplex PCR; TCRdb's copy has only in-frame clones and leaves some out. The repertoire includes 200,000 or so clones, about four fifths of them detected once, and about 4.8% sits in the top ten. Material for sequencing was PBMCs or T cells enriched from blood (not recorded which). The receptors shown here come from a woman between 50 and 59 years old who had been exposed to COVID-19.

This clone has just a few counts. The gene calls are TRBV10-1 and TRBJ2-7; TRBD1 matches at 7 bases. The CDR3 covers 15 residues. Trimming took 6 bases from V and 2 from J; bases not matched to a gene: 10. CDR1 and CDR2 from the germline V gene are WNHNN and SYGVQD (reference sequence). In nucleotides, the CDR3 is TGCGCCAGCAGAGGTGACAGGGAAGGAACCTACGAGCAGTACTTC. This sequence encodes CASRGDREGTYEQYF.

This clone was counted once. The rearrangement uses TRBV5-4 and TRBJ2-5; 8 bases agree with TRBD1. Trimming took 4 bases from V and 5 from J; bases not matched to a gene: 13. Germline V CDR1 and CDR2: SGHNT, YYREEE (reference sequence). This CDR3 has 16 amino acids. CDR3 DNA sequence: TGTGCCAGCAGCCCGGGCGGACGGACAGGGTCGGAGACCCAGTACTTC. Translating gives CASSPGGRTGSETQYF. The full variable domain, completed using reference TRBV5-4 and TRBJ2-5, is ETGVTQSPTHLIKTRGQQVTLRCSSQSGHNTVSWYQQALGQGPQFIFQYYREEENGRGNFPPRFSGLQFPNYSSELNVNALELDDSALYLCASSPGGRTGSETQYFGPGTRLLVL.

The gene calls are TRBV25-1 and TRBJ1-4, with D uncertain. This CDR3 region has 15 residues. Germline V gene lookup returns CDR1 MGHDK and CDR2 SYGVNS. The ends were cut back, 2 bases at V and 4 bases at J, with 11 bases in the middle. For the CDR3, the DNA is TGTGCCAGCAGTGAACCGGGAGCCCTTAATGAAAAACTGTTTTTT. Translating it yields CASSEPGALNEKLFF. Using reference TRBV25-1 and TRBJ1-4 for the parts outside the CDR3, the full variable domain is EADIYQTPRYLVIGTGKKITLECSQTMGHDKMYWYQQDPGMELHLIHYSYGVNSTEKGDLSSESTVSRIRTEHFPLTLESARPSHTSQYLCASSEPGALNEKLFFGSGTQLSVL.

The rearrangement joins TRBV11-2 to TRBJ2-3, with D maybe TRBD2 (5 bases). The V end was cut by 3 bases, the J end by 8 bases, with 9 bases between. CDR1 SGHAT and CDR2 FQNNGV come from the germline V gene. The CDR3 spans 12 residues. In nucleotides, the CDR3 is TGTGCCAGCAGCTTCGGGGTGGGTACGCAGTATTTT. Translation: CASSFGVGTQYF.

The count of this clone is one. The gene calls are TRBV19 and TRBJ2-5; perhaps TRBD2 as D (5 bases). Trimming stripped 5 bases from V and 7 bases from J, with 14 bases between. The CDR3 is 13 amino acids. Per the germline V gene, CDR1 is LNHDA and CDR2 is SQIVND (reference sequence). The CDR3 is CASSDDPGGTQYF. The CDR3 DNA reads TGTGCCAGTAGTGACGACCCTGGAGGGACCCAGTACTTC.

The chain carries TRBV19 and TRBJ1-5, with 9 bases identical to TRBD1. The CDR3 covers 15 residues. The germline CDR1 and CDR2 sequences are LNHDA and SQIVND (reference sequence). V lost 3 bases and J lost 5; bases outside the gene matches: 5. The CDR3 bases are TGTGCCAGTAGTATCGGACAGGGGCGAGATCAGCCCCAGCATTTT. Translation gives CASSIGQGRDQPQHF.

The chain links TRBV30 to TRBJ1-1; 9 bases line up with TRBD1. J gave up 1 base and V 3 bases, and 3 bases lay outside the gene matches. Germline V gene data show CDR1 as GTSNPN and CDR2 as SVGIG (reference sequence). The CDR3 sequence is 14 residues long. Written as DNA, the CDR3 is TGTGCCTGGAGGGACAGGGGCCGGAACACTGAAGCTTTCTTT. Translating it yields CAWRDRGRNTEAFF.

The V call is TRBV19, the J call TRBJ1-5; 8 bases are a match to TRBD1. The V segment lost 6 bases and the J segment 3 bases; nucleotides outside the gene matches: 4. This CDR3 is 14 amino acids long. From germline, CDR1 is LNHDA and CDR2 SQIVND (reference sequence). CDR3 DNA: TGTGCCAGTAGCAGGGGGCAAAACAATCAGCCCCAGCATTTT. Amino acids: CASSRGQNNQPQHF.

This clone was observed a handful of times. V is TRBV3-1 (or the pseudogene TRBV3-2) and J is TRBJ2-5; a possible D gene is TRBD2 (7 bases). Trimming cost V 7 bases and J 5 bases, with 14 bases left between them. Per the germline V gene, CDR1 is LGHDT and CDR2 is YNNKEL (reference sequence). The CDR3 totals 13 residues. CDR3 DNA sequence: TGTGCCAGCATGAGGGGGGGCGAGGAGACCCAGTACTTC. Translation gives CASMRGGEETQYF.

This chain uses TRBV19 with TRBJ2-1, with 11 bases fitting TRBD1. The CDR3 is made up of 15 amino acids. After removal of 4 bases from V and 7 bases from J, the junction contained 6 bases not matched to a gene. The germline gives CDR1 LNHDA, CDR2 SQIVND (reference sequence). CDR3: CASSTGTGGINEQFF. DNA of the CDR3: TGTGCCAGTAGTACCGGGACAGGGGGAATAAATGAGCAGTTCTTC.

Only a few counts were recorded for this clone. The CDR3 is CASSLLAGEGGYTF. The CDR3 DNA is TGCGCCAGCAGCTTGTTGGCAGGGGAAGGTGGCTACACCTTC. The genes are TRBV5-1 and TRBJ1-2; D may be TRBD1 (6 bases). Germline CDR1 and CDR2: SGHRS and YFSETQ. With 1 base removed from V and 7 bases from J, the gap between germline ends came to 14 bases. The CDR3 consists of 14 residues.

This sequence joins TRBV6-5 and TRBJ2-7; D may be TRBD1 (6 bases). V was clipped by 6 bases and J by 2 bases, with 14 bases between them. The CDR3 is 14 residues long. Germline-derived CDR1 and CDR2 are MNHEY and SVGAGI. The CDR3 coding sequence is TGTGCCAGCAGCACCAGGGGCCCCACCTACGAGCAGTACTTC. It specifies CASSTRGPTYEQYF.

The rearrangement links TRBV5-1 to TRBJ2-4, with D tentatively TRBD2 (5 bases). V lost 0 bases and J lost 1, with 8 bases in between. The CDR3 loop spans 15 amino acids. From germline, CDR1 is SGHRS and CDR2 YFSETQ. CDR3 region: CASSLDTGAKNIQYF. In nucleotides, the CDR3 is TGCGCCAGCAGCTTGGACACGGGGGCCAAAAACATTCAGTACTTC.

In its sample, this clone was seen a few times. The rearrangement uses TRBV21-1 and TRBJ2-7; TRBD1, the table's D call, was not compared with the DNA. TRBV21-1 is designated a pseudogene. The CDR3 consists of 13 residues. As DNA, the CDR3 is TGTGCCAGCAGCAAAGAAGACAGGGGCGAGCAGTACTTC. It specifies CASSKEDRGEQYF.

The chain is built from TRBV19 and TRBJ1-1; D is uncertain. Germline V gene lookup returns CDR1 LNHDA and CDR2 SQIVND (reference sequence). The CDR3 has 13 amino acids. The V end lost 3 bases, the J end lost 11 bases, and 16 bases lay between the germline ends. The CDR3 DNA follows: TGTGCCAGTAGTATCTCTTATCCCCCGGAGGCTTTCTTT. Translating gives CASSISYPPEAFF.